The rows below give T cell receptor beta chains drawn from one sample of a study of CD8+CD57+ T cells in acquired aplastic anemia. MiXCR, applied by TCRdb to the reads, yields one record per CDR3 protein. Here the sample spans 50,000 to 65,000 distinct CDR3 sequences, 55% to 70% being singletons. Source material: sorted CD4+, CD8+, or CD8+CD57+ T cells (not recorded which) from PBMCs. All receptors derive from a human donor with aplastic anemia. The CDR3 runs from the conserved cysteine through the conserved F or W. Each record gives: clone size, J gene, V gene, CDR3 protein. Clone sizes are given selectively: once, few, many, or a class where the clone is expanded.

abundance: once; j_gene: TRBJ2-7; v_gene: TRBV19; CDR3aa: CASSIPRQGTEQYF
abundance: -; j_gene: TRBJ1-1; v_gene: TRBV29-1; CDR3aa: CSVERSENTEAFF
abundance: many; j_gene: TRBJ2-5; v_gene: TRBV5-4; CDR3aa: CASSLRAGEETQYF
abundance: once; j_gene: TRBJ1-6; v_gene: TRBV10-2; CDR3aa: CASSEAGQGASPLHF
abundance: -; j_gene: TRBJ2-3; v_gene: TRBV11-1; CDR3aa: CASSPRGGEYNEQYF
abundance: medium-sized; j_gene: TRBJ1-1; v_gene: TRBV24-1; CDR3aa: CATTETGGGEAFF
abundance: -; j_gene: TRBJ2-7; v_gene: TRBV29-1; CDR3aa: CSVDRGSSSEQYF
abundance: once; j_gene: TRBJ1-2; v_gene: TRBV19; CDR3aa: CASRRTAADYGYTF
abundance: many; j_gene: TRBJ1-2; v_gene: TRBV9; CDR3aa: CASTRGTSTF
abundance: many; j_gene: TRBJ2-7; v_gene: TRBV4-1; CDR3aa: CASSQVFGALNEQYF
abundance: -; j_gene: TRBJ2-4; v_gene: TRBV11-2; CDR3aa: CASTPEGFAKNIQYF
abundance: -; j_gene: TRBJ1-2; v_gene: TRBV29-1; CDR3aa: CSAVSSGADYGYTF
abundance: many; j_gene: TRBJ2-5; v_gene: TRBV15; CDR3aa: CATSRIAGETQYF
abundance: -; j_gene: TRBJ1-2; v_gene: TRBV29-1; CDR3aa: CSVADRAGGYTF
abundance: many; j_gene: TRBJ1-2; v_gene: TRBV28; CDR3aa: CASSSRQDGYTF
abundance: -; j_gene: TRBJ1-2; v_gene: TRBV24-1; CDR3aa: CATSDFTQGGYTF
abundance: many; j_gene: TRBJ2-1; v_gene: TRBV5-6; CDR3aa: CASSLGGGTGMNEQFF
abundance: many; j_gene: TRBJ1-1; v_gene: TRBV5-6; CDR3aa: CASSLGLTVIPNTEAFF
abundance: -; j_gene: TRBJ2-3; v_gene: TRBV19; CDR3aa: CASGMGGDTQYF
abundance: -; j_gene: TRBJ1-5; v_gene: TRBV6-2/TRBV6-3; CDR3aa: CAISESWVQPQHF
abundance: few; j_gene: TRBJ2-7; v_gene: TRBV7-9; CDR3aa: CASSPPGTGIHEQYF
abundance: -; j_gene: -; v_gene: TRBV2; CDR3aa: CASSVSGETQYF
abundance: -; j_gene: TRBJ1-5; v_gene: TRBV19; CDR3aa: CASSPSGRGLGFNQPQHF
abundance: -; j_gene: TRBJ2-5; v_gene: TRBV24-1; CDR3aa: CATSDSQGVQETQYF
abundance: -; j_gene: TRBJ2-7; v_gene: TRBV15; CDR3aa: CATRGTGNYEQYF
abundance: once; j_gene: TRBJ1-1; v_gene: TRBV11-2; CDR3aa: CASSLEAEAFF
abundance: -; j_gene: TRBJ1-3; v_gene: TRBV20-1; CDR3aa: CSAAAGFGNTIYF
abundance: -; j_gene: TRBJ1-2; v_gene: TRBV4-1; CDR3aa: CASSQEDRGLGYTF
abundance: -; j_gene: TRBJ1-2; v_gene: TRBV29-1; CDR3aa: CSVDWSEGYTF
abundance: many; j_gene: TRBJ1-3; v_gene: TRBV2; CDR3aa: CASSTPSGNTIYF
abundance: -; j_gene: TRBJ2-7; v_gene: TRBV6-1; CDR3aa: CASIADSYEQYF
abundance: once; j_gene: TRBJ2-7; v_gene: TRBV19; CDR3aa: CASRGTGSEYEQYF
abundance: -; j_gene: TRBJ1-1; v_gene: TRBV2; CDR3aa: CASSRDKNTEAFF
abundance: -; j_gene: TRBJ2-1; v_gene: TRBV29-1; CDR3aa: CSFGVADYNEQFF
abundance: -; j_gene: TRBJ2-1; v_gene: TRBV2; CDR3aa: CASSQRGGSSYNEQFF
abundance: -; j_gene: TRBJ2-7; v_gene: TRBV29-1; CDR3aa: CSVVLFGKRYEQYF
abundance: -; j_gene: TRBJ2-5; v_gene: TRBV7-8; CDR3aa: CASSLGAQETQYF
abundance: -; j_gene: TRBJ1-2; v_gene: TRBV15; CDR3aa: CATSRDRGGYTF
abundance: -; j_gene: TRBJ1-3; v_gene: TRBV4-3; CDR3aa: CASTPLVFWPETIYF
abundance: -; j_gene: TRBJ1-4; v_gene: TRBV29-1; CDR3aa: CSIMTGSNEKLFF
abundance: -; j_gene: TRBJ2-7; v_gene: TRBV7-8; CDR3aa: CASSFRDHEQYF
abundance: -; j_gene: TRBJ1-4; v_gene: TRBV10-3; CDR3aa: CAISESIIDRDNEKLFF
abundance: medium-sized; j_gene: TRBJ1-2; v_gene: TRBV24-1; CDR3aa: CATSDGTGGFYGYTF
abundance: -; j_gene: TRBJ2-1; v_gene: TRBV7-2; CDR3aa: CASSFTKIEQFF
abundance: many; j_gene: TRBJ2-1; v_gene: TRBV5-1; CDR3aa: CASSPGGEQFF
abundance: many; j_gene: TRBJ1-1; v_gene: TRBV20-1; CDR3aa: CSARDLTGAVTEAFF
abundance: many; j_gene: TRBJ2-1; v_gene: TRBV14; CDR3aa: CATETGPFKFF
abundance: -; j_gene: TRBJ2-1; v_gene: TRBV15; CDR3aa: CATSRDPGTSGGVEQFF
abundance: -; j_gene: TRBJ1-6; v_gene: TRBV5-1; CDR3aa: CASSLGDAYNSPLHF
abundance: -; j_gene: TRBJ1-1; v_gene: TRBV11-2; CDR3aa: CASSLVVWDRPTEAFF
abundance: many; j_gene: TRBJ1-2; v_gene: TRBV12-3/TRBV12-4; CDR3aa: CASSLMGQANYGYTF
abundance: -; j_gene: TRBJ1-5; v_gene: TRBV15; CDR3aa: CATSLTFSNQPQHF
abundance: -; j_gene: TRBJ2-5; v_gene: TRBV20-1; CDR3aa: CSAPRTGHHKETQYF
abundance: many; j_gene: TRBJ2-2; v_gene: TRBV9; CDR3aa: CASSASGAHTGELFF
abundance: -; j_gene: TRBJ1-1; v_gene: TRBV2; CDR3aa: CASSGGGSLGEAFF
abundance: many; j_gene: TRBJ2-5; v_gene: TRBV10-3; CDR3aa: CATGAGTNQETQYF
abundance: -; j_gene: TRBJ2-3; v_gene: TRBV15; CDR3aa: CATSRDLGRGTDTQYF
abundance: -; j_gene: TRBJ1-2; v_gene: TRBV12-3/TRBV12-4; CDR3aa: CASKVGGEDYGYTF